The text below deals with one TCR beta chain. Its target is unknown. Germline loops: CDR1 ENHRY, CDR2 SYGVKD. The V gene end was trimmed by 2 bases and the J gene end by 7 bases; junction bases not matched to a gene: 0. This CDR3 has 12 residues. A universal primer site was incorporated via template switching, and the cDNA contained unique molecular identifiers. Via MiXCR, TCRdb re-called the 5' RACE reads, giving one row per CDR3 protein. Among hundreds of thousands of distinct CDR3 sequences listed, 15% to 20% were seen once. The data belong to a study of identical twins. Healthy Caucasians, and only they, were the donors. Broader study findings: Without tracking the same donors, conclusions rested on cross-sectional statistical analysis. Invariant populations such as MAIT and iNKT cells could partly muddle zero-insertion analyses.

The sample was also reused in another study, on T cells expressing NK-cell markers.

The rearrangement links TRBV10-3 to TRBJ2-3, with 7 bases matching TRBD2. The receptor was derived from a young woman in good health. Sequencing was performed on PBMCs. The CDR3 reads CAISEGTNTQYF. CDR3 sequence (DNA): TGTGCCATCAGTGAGGGGACTAATACGCAGTATTTT.